This TCR beta chain appears in the sequencing data of a study of blood T cell repertoires in COVID-19. Turning to the study itself: The United States, Italy and Spain provided the acute and convalescent COVID-19 samples. PBMCs, B-cell-depleted T cells, or T cells were the source of the cDNA or gDNA that made up the material.

Original processing notes: By means of reference gene primer amplification, nucleated cell counts were estimated. Assay: immunoSEQ multiplex PCR; the TCRdb copy retains only in-frame clones and omits some. The V and J calls and the clone size are those of that table, but D and trimming were determined from the DNA. The sample includes about 240,000 clones, about four fifths of them seen just once. The length of the CDR3 is 14 residues. In germline, CDR1 is SGHTA, CDR2 FQGNSA. Trimming cost V 5 bases and J 7 bases, with 17 bases left between them. This chain links TRBV7-2 with TRBJ1-1; the D gene is possibly TRBD1 (6 bases). The clonotype comes from a woman over 75 with acute or convalescent COVID-19. The material sequenced was peripheral blood. CDR3 protein: CASSPYRGGSEAFF. The CDR3 bases are TGTGCCAGCAGCCCCTATAGGGGGGGCAGTGAAGCTTTCTTT.